The rows below give T cell receptor beta chains drawn from one sample of a study of CD8 T cells in ankylosing spondylitis. Using its own MiXCR run on the 5' RACE reads, TCRdb lists one record per CDR3 protein. The sample shows over 700,000 distinct CDR3 sequences, around a fifth of them seen only once. The sample was blood, either unsorted or a sorted T cell fraction (not recorded which). The origin of the receptors is a male donor with ankylosing spondylitis. Each CDR3 is given with its conserved first and last residue. The D gene is left open where the match is weak. Size tells how often a clone was seen (once, few, many) or the class of an expanded clone, and some rows leave it out.

J: TRBJ1-2
size: many
V: TRBV5-1
D: TRBD1
CDR3: CASSLDRGANYGYTF
DNA: TGCGCCAGCAGCTTGGACAGGGGTGCTAACTATGGCTACACCTTC

J: TRBJ2-2
size: .
V: TRBV5-4
D: TRBD1
CDR3: CASSSIPGQGGPQGTGELFF
DNA: TGTGCCAGCAGCTCCATTCCGGGACAGGGAGGGCCTCAGGGGACCGGGGAGCTGTTTTTT

J: TRBJ2-3
size: .
V: TRBV5-6
D: .
CDR3: CASSPTVSTDTQYF
DNA: TGTGCCAGCAGCCCGACAGTCAGCACAGATACGCAGTATTTT

J: TRBJ2-1
size: many
V: TRBV25-1
D: .
CDR3: CASRSDSSTSYNEQFF
DNA: TGTGCCAGCAGATCGGACAGTTCAACCAGTTACAATGAGCAGTTCTTC

J: TRBJ2-7
size: .
V: TRBV5-1
D: TRBD1
CDR3: CASSWRQGEIYEQYF
DNA: TGCGCCAGCAGCTGGAGACAGGGAGAAATCTACGAGCAGTACTTC

J: TRBJ2-3
size: .
V: TRBV4-1
D: .
CDR3: CASSQGHSPGGTDTQYF
DNA: TGCGCCAGCAGCCAAGGACATTCCCCTGGGGGCACAGATACGCAGTATTTT

J: TRBJ1-1
size: .
V: TRBV11-2
D: TRBD1
CDR3: CASSFPSVGQGVSEAFF
DNA: TGTGCCAGCAGCTTCCCTTCTGTTGGACAGGGGGTTTCTGAAGCTTTCTTT

J: TRBJ1-1
size: many
V: TRBV18
D: .
CDR3: CASSPPMNTEAFF
DNA: TGTGCCAGCTCACCACCTATGAACACTGAAGCTTTCTTT

J: TRBJ1-1
size: few
V: TRBV3-1
D: .
CDR3: CASSQDGRTNTEAFF
DNA: TGTGCCAGCAGCCAAGATGGGCGGACGAACACTGAAGCTTTCTTT

J: TRBJ2-1
size: .
V: TRBV20-1
D: .
CDR3: CSARDRFLWRAYNEQFF
DNA: TGCAGTGCTAGAGATCGGTTTTTGTGGCGAGCCTACAATGAGCAGTTCTTC

J: TRBJ2-1
size: few
V: TRBV19
D: .
CDR3: CASSIEVGYSYNEQFF
DNA: TGTGCCAGTAGTATAGAGGTCGGATACTCCTACAATGAGCAGTTCTTC

J: TRBJ1-5
size: few
V: TRBV20-1
D: .
CDR3: CSAKASGNQPQHF
DNA: TGCAGTGCGAAGGCGTCGGGGAATCAGCCCCAGCATTTT

J: TRBJ2-1
size: few
V: TRBV14
D: TRBD2
CDR3: CASSPVAGGPDEQFF
DNA: TGTGCCAGCAGCCCCGTTGCGGGAGGGCCGGATGAGCAGTTCTTC

J: TRBJ1-1
size: .
V: TRBV20-1
D: .
CDR3: CSARTGYTEAFF
DNA: TGCAGTGCTAGGACGGGTTACACTGAAGCTTTCTTT

J: TRBJ2-2
size: .
V: TRBV4-1
D: .
CDR3: CASSPGTATGELFF
DNA: TGCGCCAGCAGCCCTGGCACAGCCACCGGGGAGCTGTTTTTT

J: TRBJ2-5
size: many
V: TRBV28
D: .
CDR3: CASKLAGTSEKETQYF
DNA: TGTGCCAGCAAACTAGCCGGGACCAGCGAAAAGGAGACCCAGTACTTC

J: TRBJ2-1
size: .
V: TRBV7-8
D: .
CDR3: CASSLRLGEQFF
DNA: TGTGCCAGCAGCTTAAGGTTGGGCGAGCAGTTCTTC

J: TRBJ1-1
size: .
V: TRBV6-5
D: .
CDR3: CASSYSGGAASEAFF
DNA: TGTGCCAGCAGTTATTCAGGAGGGGCAGCGTCTGAAGCTTTCTTT

J: TRBJ2-3
size: few
V: TRBV6-1
D: TRBD2
CDR3: CASSERLWGSGADTQYF
DNA: TGTGCCAGCAGTGAACGGTTGTGGGGGAGCGGGGCAGATACGCAGTATTTT

J: TRBJ1-5
size: .
V: TRBV6-1
D: .
CDR3: CASRDNQPQHF
DNA: TGTGCCAGCAGGGATAATCAGCCCCAGCATTTT

J: TRBJ2-1
size: .
V: TRBV7-2
D: TRBD2
CDR3: CASRNRLADNNEQFF
DNA: TGTGCCAGCAGAAATCGACTAGCGGATAACAATGAGCAGTTCTTC

J: TRBJ1-4
size: few
V: TRBV20-1
D: .
CDR3: CSAIRDPNEKLFF
DNA: TGCAGTGCTATCCGGGACCCTAATGAAAAACTGTTTTTT

J: TRBJ1-3
size: few
V: TRBV6-5
D: .
CDR3: CASSYRRTAGNTIYF
DNA: TGTGCCAGCAGTTACCGGCGGACGGCTGGAAACACCATATATTTT

J: TRBJ1-2
size: few
V: TRBV7-2
D: .
CDR3: CASRRIGGPGYTF
DNA: TGTGCCAGCAGAAGAATTGGGGGGCCTGGCTACACCTTC

J: TRBJ2-7
size: .
V: TRBV6-1
D: .
CDR3: CASSEFREQYF
DNA: TGTGCCAGCAGTGAATTCCGCGAGCAGTACTTC

J: TRBJ1-2
size: .
V: TRBV19
D: .
CDR3: CASRDTGFYGYTF
DNA: TGTGCCAGTAGGGACACAGGATTCTATGGCTACACCTTC

J: TRBJ2-5
size: .
V: TRBV18
D: .
CDR3: CASSPPSPRETQYF
DNA: TGTGCCAGCTCACCACCTAGCCCCCGGGAGACCCAGTACTTC

J: TRBJ2-7
size: .
V: TRBV28
D: .
CDR3: CASSLNRLGLGSYEQYF
DNA: TGTGCCAGCAGTTTAAACCGCTTGGGGTTGGGTTCCTACGAGCAGTACTTC

J: TRBJ1-2
size: .
V: TRBV9
D: .
CDR3: CASRKDGLYGYTF
DNA: TGTGCCAGCAGAAAGGACGGTCTCTATGGCTACACCTTC

J: TRBJ2-1
size: .
V: TRBV5-1
D: .
CDR3: CASSPWSSSYNEQFF
DNA: TGCGCCAGCAGTCCCTGGTCGAGCTCCTACAATGAGCAGTTCTTC

J: TRBJ1-2
size: .
V: TRBV6-2/TRBV6-3
D: .
CDR3: CASRVDRPYGYTF
DNA: TGTGCCAGCAGGGTCGACAGACCCTATGGCTACACCTTC